This T cell receptor (beta chain) is from a study of neurological immune-mediated disorders. Findings and caveats of the study: Phylogenetic grouping put 18 of 34 multiple sclerosis patients' repertoires into one related-CDR3 cluster, a possible signature. Any association between clinical or MRI features and the multiple sclerosis repertoire cluster was absent.

With 10-nucleotide random UMIs, 5'RACE was used to make the cDNA. TCRdb reprocessed the 5' RACE reads with MiXCR, giving one entry per CDR3 protein. This table has about 62,000 distinct CDR3 sequences, under 5.5% appearing once. This clonotype was seen many times. Its target is not known. CDR1 is SGHKS, CDR2 YYEKEE, per germline (reference sequence). The CDR3 contains 16 residues. V gave up 2 bases and J gave up 14 bases; unmatched junction bases: 16. It was from 2 million PBMCs stored at -80 C that the unsorted libraries were obtained. Sequencing input: PBMCs. This receptor was obtained from a woman between 50 and 59 years old with multiple sclerosis. The chain uses TRBV5-5 and TRBJ1-4; the match to TRBD1 covers 9 bases. CDR3 in DNA: TGTGCCAGCAGCTTTGACTCCCGGGACAGGGACAGGGATCTGTTTTTT. Amino acid sequence: CASSFDSRDRDRDLFF.